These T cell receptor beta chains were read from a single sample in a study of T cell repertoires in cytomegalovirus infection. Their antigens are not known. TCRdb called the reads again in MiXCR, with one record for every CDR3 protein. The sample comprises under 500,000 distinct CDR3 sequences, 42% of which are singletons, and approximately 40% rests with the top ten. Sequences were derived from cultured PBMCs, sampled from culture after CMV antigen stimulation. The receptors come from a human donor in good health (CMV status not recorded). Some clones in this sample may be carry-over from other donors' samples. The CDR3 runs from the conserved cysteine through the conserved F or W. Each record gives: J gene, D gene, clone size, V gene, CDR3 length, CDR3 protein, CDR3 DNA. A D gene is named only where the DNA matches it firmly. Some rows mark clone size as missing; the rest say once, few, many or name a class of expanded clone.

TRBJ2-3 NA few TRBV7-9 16 CASSGGANPLTDTQYF TGTGCCAGCAGCGGGGGTGCAAACCCACTCACAGATACGCAGTATTTT
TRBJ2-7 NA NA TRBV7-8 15 CASSLGSLGLSEQYF TGTGCCAGCAGCTTAGGATCGTTAGGGTTGTCCGAGCAGTACTTC
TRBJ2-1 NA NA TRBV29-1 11 CSGLLSAEQFF TGCAGCGGGCTTTTATCGGCTGAGCAGTTCTTC
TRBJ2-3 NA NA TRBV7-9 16 CASSFSSTRGTDTQYF TGTGCCAGCAGCTTCTCTAGCACGAGGGGGACAGATACGCAGTATTTT
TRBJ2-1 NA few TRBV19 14 CASSLQPTYNEQFF TGTGCCAGTAGTCTCCAACCCACCTACAATGAGCAGTTCTTC
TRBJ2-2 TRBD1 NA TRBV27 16 CASNTGQGGYTGELFF TGTGCCAGCAATACGGGACAGGGAGGATACACCGGGGAGCTGTTTTTT
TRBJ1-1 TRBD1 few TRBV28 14 CASTIQGIDTEAFF TGTGCCAGCACCATACAGGGGATAGACACTGAAGCTTTCTTT
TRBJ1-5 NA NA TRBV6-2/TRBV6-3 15 CASRGSREYNQPQHF TGTGCCAGCAGGGGATCCAGGGAATATAATCAGCCCCAGCATTTT
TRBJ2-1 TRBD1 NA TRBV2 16 CASSYSGTGGMNEQFF TGTGCCAGCAGTTACTCCGGGACAGGGGGCATGAATGAGCAGTTCTTC
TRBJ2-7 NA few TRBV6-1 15 CASRDTTRELYEQYF TGTGCCAGCAGAGATACGACCAGGGAACTCTACGAGCAGTACTTC
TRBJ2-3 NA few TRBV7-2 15 CASRGWGELSDTQYF TGTGCCAGCAGGGGGTGGGGGGAACTCTCAGATACGCAGTATTTT
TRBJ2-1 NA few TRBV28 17 CASSQTGYHRPYNEQFF TGTGCCAGCAGCCAAACAGGGTATCATAGACCCTACAATGAGCAGTTCTTC
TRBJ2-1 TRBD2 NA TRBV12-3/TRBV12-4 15 CASSFSGGEFNEQFF TGTGCCAGCAGTTTTAGCGGGGGGGAATTCAATGAGCAGTTCTTC
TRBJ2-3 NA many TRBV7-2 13 CASSLAGPGTQYF TGTGCCAGCAGCTTAGCGGGCCCGGGGACGCAGTATTTT
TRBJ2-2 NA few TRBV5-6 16 CASSLAPLRRTGELFF TGTGCCAGCAGCTTGGCCCCACTTCGGAGAACCGGGGAGCTGTTTTTT
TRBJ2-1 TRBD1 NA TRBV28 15 CASSKRPPGGNEQFF TGTGCCAGCAGTAAGCGACCACCAGGGGGAAATGAGCAGTTCTTC
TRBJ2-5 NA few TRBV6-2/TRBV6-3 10 CAGGQETQYF TGTGCCGGGGGCCAAGAGACCCAGTACTTC
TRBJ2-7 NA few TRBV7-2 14 CASSLVGRVPEQYF TGTGCCAGCAGCTTAGTAGGCAGGGTGCCCGAGCAGTACTTC
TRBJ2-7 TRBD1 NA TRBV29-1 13 CSAQGQNTYEQYF TGCAGCGCCCAGGGACAGAATACCTACGAGCAGTACTTC
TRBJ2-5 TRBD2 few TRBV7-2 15 CASSLELAVQETQYF TGTGCCAGCAGCTTAGAACTAGCGGTTCAAGAGACCCAGTACTTC
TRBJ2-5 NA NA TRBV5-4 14 CASSLAGLEETQYF TGTGCCAGCAGCTTGGCGGGGCTGGAAGAGACCCAGTACTTC
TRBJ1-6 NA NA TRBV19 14 CASSPRDENSPLHF TGTGCCAGTAGTCCACGGGACGAAAATTCACCCCTCCACTTT
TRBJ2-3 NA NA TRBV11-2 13 CASSFRVEDTQYF TGTGCCAGCAGCTTTCGGGTGGAAGATACGCAGTATTTT
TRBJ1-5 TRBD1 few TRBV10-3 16 CAISESTGGWGQPQHF TGTGCCATCAGTGAGTCGACAGGGGGCTGGGGTCAGCCCCAGCATTTT
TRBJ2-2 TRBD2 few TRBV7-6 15 CASIPPGGTTGELFF TGTGCCAGCATCCCCCCGGGAGGGACCACCGGGGAGCTGTTTTTT
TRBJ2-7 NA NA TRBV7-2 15 CASSLVPRETYEQYF TGTGCCAGCAGCTTAGTCCCCCGGGAGACTTACGAGCAGTACTTC
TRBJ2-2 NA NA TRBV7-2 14 CASRMRGATGELFF TGTGCCAGCAGGATGAGGGGGGCCACCGGGGAGCTGTTTTTT
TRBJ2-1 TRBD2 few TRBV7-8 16 CASSRARGGWYNEQFF TGTGCCAGCAGTCGAGCGCGGGGGGGCTGGTACAATGAGCAGTTCTTC
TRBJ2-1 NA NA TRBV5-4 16 CASSLQGTYRYNEQFF TGTGCCAGCAGCTTGCAGGGGACTTACCGCTACAATGAGCAGTTCTTC
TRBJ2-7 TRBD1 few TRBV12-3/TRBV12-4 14 CASSNRDREHEQYF TGTGCCAGCAGTAACCGGGACAGGGAACACGAGCAGTACTTC
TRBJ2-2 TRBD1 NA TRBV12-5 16 CASGQGNRITTGELFF TGTGCTAGTGGACAGGGGAACAGGATAACGACCGGGGAGCTGTTTTTT
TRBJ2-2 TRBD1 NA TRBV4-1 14 CATSRDREIRELFF TGCGCCACGTCCCGGGACAGGGAAATAAGGGAGCTGTTTTTT
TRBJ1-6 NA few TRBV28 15 CASSFGMVGNSPLHF TGTGCCAGCAGTTTTGGGATGGTCGGGAATTCACCCCTCCACTTT